Below, 5 T cell receptor beta chains from the same sample are listed, as sequenced in a study of blood T cell repertoires in COVID-19. Measured with immunoSEQ multiplex PCR; TCRdb has only the in-frame clones, and not every one. The sample holds fewer than 350,000 clones, 88% seen once. The sequenced sample was PBMCs or T cells enriched from blood (not recorded which). All receptors come from a woman in her twenties or thirties who had recovered from COVID-19.

This sequence joins TRBV6-4 and TRBJ2-5, with TRBD2 matching 15 bases. Germline-derived CDR1 and CDR2 are MRHNA and SNTAGT. Trimming cost V 7 bases and J 2 bases; bases outside gene matches: 2. CDR3 length: 15 residues. The CDR3 nucleotides are TGTGCCAGCATCGGACTAGCGGGGGGGCAAGAGACCCAGTACTTC. This translates into CASIGLAGGQETQYF.

The chain has TRBV10-3 and TRBJ2-1; TRBD2 agrees at 7 bases. The V segment lost 0 bases and the J segment 6 bases; nucleotides outside the gene matches: 14. CDR3 length: 18 residues. Germline V lookup: CDR1 ENHRY, CDR2 SYGVKD. CDR3 sequence (DNA): TGTGCCATCAGTGAGTCGACTTCCAAGGCTAGCGGCCCCAATGAGCAGTTCTTC. Amino acids: CAISESTSKASGPNEQFF.

CDR3 coding DNA: TGTGCCAGCAGGGGACAGGGCAGGACCGGGGAGCTGTTTTTT. Translated: CASRGQGRTGELFF. The chain links TRBV9 to TRBJ2-2, with 9 bases matching TRBD1. CDR1 is SGDLS and CDR2 is YYNGEE in the germline V gene. The CDR3 runs 14 residues. V was pared by 5 bases and J by 5 bases, with 4 bases of the junction left unmatched.

The chain carries TRBV5-6 and TRBJ1-3; TRBD1 aligns across 8 bases. Germline CDR1 is SGHDT and CDR2 is YYEEEE. The CDR3 is 16 amino acids. J gave up 6 bases and V 4 bases, and 12 bases lay outside the gene matches. The CDR3 nucleotides read TGTGCCAGCAGCCTGACAGGGGTTCGGTCGGTAAACACCATATATTTT. Amino acids: CASSLTGVRSVNTIYF. Drawing the rest from reference TRBV5-6 and TRBJ1-3, the complete variable domain is DAGVTQSPTHLIKTRGQQVTLRCSPKSGHDTVSWYQQALGQGPQFIFQYYEEEERQRGNFPDRFSGHQFPNYSSELNVNALLLGDSALYLCASSLTGVRSVNTIYFGEGSWLTVV.

The chain has TRBV6-5 and TRBJ2-4; D uncertain. This CDR3 has 13 residues. Between the trimmed V and J ends, which lost 11 bases and 0 bases, there was a span of 11 bases. Germline assignment: CDR1 MNHEY and CDR2 SVGAGI. In DNA form, the CDR3 reads TGTGCCGCAAAGCCACTAGCCAAAAACATTCAGTACTTC. Residues: CAAKPLAKNIQYF.